Listed below are T cell receptor beta chains from one sample, sequenced in a study of blood T cell repertoires in COVID-19. Sequencing used immunoSEQ multiplex PCR; TCRdb keeps in-frame clones, though not all of them. The repertoire holds 490,000 or so clones, with approximately 90% as singletons. Sequencing was carried out using PBMCs or T cells enriched from blood (not recorded which). The receptor set was obtained from a woman aged 40 to 50 who had recovered from COVID-19. The CDR3 runs from the conserved cysteine through the conserved F or W. The D gene is left open where the match is weak. Clone sizes are given selectively: once, few, many, or a class where the clone is expanded.

>NA|TRBV19|TRBJ1-5|TRBD1
CASSSDPGQGSFGNQPQHF
TGTGCCAGTAGTTCCGATCCGGGACAGGGGAGTTTTGGCAATCAGCCCCAGCATTTT
>few|TRBV7-2|TRBJ2-7|NA
CASSYFGGSSYEQYF
TGTGCCAGCAGCTACTTCGGGGGAAGCTCCTACGAGCAGTACTTC
>NA|TRBV19|TRBJ2-1|TRBD2
CASSMGLANEQFF
TGTGCCAGTAGTATGGGACTAGCGAATGAGCAGTTCTTC
>NA|TRBV18|TRBJ2-7|NA
CASSPRYQTYEQYF
TGTGCCAGCTCACCACGATATCAGACCTACGAGCAGTACTTC
>NA|TRBV27|TRBJ2-7|NA
CASSKEGLSNEQYF
TGTGCCAGCAGTAAGGAGGGCCTTAGCAACGAGCAGTACTTC
>few|TRBV5-6|TRBJ1-3|TRBD1
CASSSGQLSGNTIYF
TGTGCCAGCAGCTCGGGACAGCTCTCTGGAAACACCATATATTTT
>NA|TRBV27|TRBJ1-2|NA
CASSLTQNHNYGYTF
TGTGCCAGCAGTTTAACACAGAATCATAACTATGGCTACACCTTC
>NA|TRBV11-3|TRBJ1-1|TRBD1
CASSRTGDTEAFF
TGTGCCAGCAGCCGGACAGGGGATACTGAAGCTTTCTTT
>NA|TRBV6-5|TRBJ2-2|TRBD1
CAAYRGDTGELFF
TGTGCCGCTTACAGGGGGGACACCGGGGAGCTGTTTTTT
>NA|TRBV7-2|TRBJ2-1|TRBD1
CASSSGQGGNEQFF
TGTGCCAGCAGCTCAGGACAGGGTGGGAATGAGCAGTTCTTC